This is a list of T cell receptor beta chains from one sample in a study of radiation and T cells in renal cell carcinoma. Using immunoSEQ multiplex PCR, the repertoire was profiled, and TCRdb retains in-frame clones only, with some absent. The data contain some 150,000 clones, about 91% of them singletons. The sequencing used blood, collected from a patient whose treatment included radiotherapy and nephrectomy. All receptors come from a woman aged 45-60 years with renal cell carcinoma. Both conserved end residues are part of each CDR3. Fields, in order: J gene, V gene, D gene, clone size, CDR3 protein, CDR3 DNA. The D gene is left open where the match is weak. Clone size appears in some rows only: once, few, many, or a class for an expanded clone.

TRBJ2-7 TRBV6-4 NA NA CASSDGYEQYF TGTGCCAGCAGTGACGGCTACGAGCAGTACTTC
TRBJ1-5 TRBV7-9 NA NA CASSLVTQPQHF TGTGCCAGCAGCTTAGTCACTCAGCCCCAGCATTTT
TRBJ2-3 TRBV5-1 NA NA CASSLGDKRVTDTQYF TGCGCCAGCAGCTTGGGGGACAAACGTGTCACAGATACGCAGTATTTT
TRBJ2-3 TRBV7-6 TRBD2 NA CASSGGGLALQGDTQYF TGTGCCAGCAGCGGTGGAGGACTAGCACTCCAGGGGGATACGCAGTATTTT
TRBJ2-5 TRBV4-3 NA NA CASSQDGHKLETQYF TGCGCCAGCAGCCAAGATGGGCACAAACTCGAGACCCAGTACTTC
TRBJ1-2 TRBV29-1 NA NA CSVRVGAQAYGYTF TGCAGCGTTCGCGTCGGGGCGCAGGCCTATGGCTACACCTTC
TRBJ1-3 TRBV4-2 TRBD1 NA CASSQVEGAGNTIYF TGTGCCAGCAGCCAAGTAGAGGGGGCAGGGAACACCATATATTTT
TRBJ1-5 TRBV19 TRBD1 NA CASSTRQGAGFGNQPQHF TGTGCCAGTAGTACTAGACAGGGGGCTGGTTTTGGGAATCAGCCCCAGCATTTT
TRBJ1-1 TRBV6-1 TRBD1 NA CASSFEGTGRAFF TGTGCCAGCAGTTTCGAAGGGACAGGTCGAGCTTTCTTT
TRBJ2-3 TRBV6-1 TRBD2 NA CASRIAGADRTQYF TGTGCCAGCAGGATAGCGGGGGCCGATCGAACGCAGTATTTT
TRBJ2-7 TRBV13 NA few CASSLQPTGEQYF TGTGCCAGCAGCTTACAGCCGACTGGCGAGCAGTACTTC
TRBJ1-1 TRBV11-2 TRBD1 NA CASSSTLGQGSEAFF TGTGCCAGCAGCTCCACTCTGGGACAGGGGTCTGAAGCTTTCTTT
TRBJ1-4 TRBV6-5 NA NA CASSSQTATNEKLFF TGTGCCAGCAGTTCCCAGACTGCAACTAATGAAAAACTGTTTTTT
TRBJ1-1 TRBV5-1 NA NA CASSLGIWGRTEAFF TGCGCCAGCAGCTTGGGTATCTGGGGGAGAACTGAAGCTTTCTTT
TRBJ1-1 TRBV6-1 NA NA CASRRGFQTNTEAFF TGTGCCAGCAGACGAGGTTTCCAGACTAACACTGAAGCTTTCTTT
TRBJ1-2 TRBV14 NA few CASSQRLYGYTF TGTGCCAGCAGCCAACGCCTCTATGGCTACACCTTC
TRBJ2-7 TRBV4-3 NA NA CASSLRGSASYEQYF TGCGCCAGCAGCCTCAGGGGATCCGCCTCCTACGAGCAGTACTTC
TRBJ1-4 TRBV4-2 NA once CASSPGTSFNEKLFF TGTGCCAGCAGCCCCGGGACCTCCTTCAATGAAAAACTGTTTTTT
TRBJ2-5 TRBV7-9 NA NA CASSLGTTGQETQYF TGTGCCAGCAGCTTAGGTACCACCGGGCAAGAGACCCAGTACTTC
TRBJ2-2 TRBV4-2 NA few CASSQSRGGELFF TGTGCCAGCAGCCAATCCCGGGGCGGGGAGCTGTTTTTT
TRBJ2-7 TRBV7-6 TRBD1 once CASSLETGGRTYEQYF TGTGCCAGCAGCTTGGAGACAGGGGGAAGGACCTACGAGCAGTACTTC
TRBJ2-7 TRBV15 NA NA CATSRDPGSWKQYF TGTGCCACCAGCAGAGATCCGGGGAGTTGGAAGCAGTACTTC
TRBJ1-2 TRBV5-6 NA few CASKRELGYTF TGTGCCAGCAAGAGGGAGTTGGGCTACACCTTC
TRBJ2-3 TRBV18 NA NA CASSPGQITSTDTQYF TGTGCCAGCTCACCAGGACAGATCACTAGCACAGATACGCAGTATTTT